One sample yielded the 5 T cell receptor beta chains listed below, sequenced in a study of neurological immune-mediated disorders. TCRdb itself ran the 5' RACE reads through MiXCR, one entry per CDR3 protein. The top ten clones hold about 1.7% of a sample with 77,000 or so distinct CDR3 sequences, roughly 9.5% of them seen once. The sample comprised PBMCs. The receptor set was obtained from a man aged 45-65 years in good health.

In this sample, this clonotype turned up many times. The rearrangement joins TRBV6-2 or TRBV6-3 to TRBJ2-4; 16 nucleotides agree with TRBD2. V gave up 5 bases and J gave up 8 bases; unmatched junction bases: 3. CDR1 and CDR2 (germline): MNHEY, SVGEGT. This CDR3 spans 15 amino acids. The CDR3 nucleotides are TGTGCCAGCAGTCCCGGGACTAGCGGGAGGGACATTCAGTACTTC. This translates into CASSPGTSGRDIQYF.

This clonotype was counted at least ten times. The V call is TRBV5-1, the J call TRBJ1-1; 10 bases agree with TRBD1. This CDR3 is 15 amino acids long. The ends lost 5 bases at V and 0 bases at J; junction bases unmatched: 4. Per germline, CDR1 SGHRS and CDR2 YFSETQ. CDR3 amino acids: CASSPGQGMNTEAFF. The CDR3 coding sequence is TGCGCCAGCAGTCCGGGACAGGGGATGAACACTGAAGCTTTCTTT.

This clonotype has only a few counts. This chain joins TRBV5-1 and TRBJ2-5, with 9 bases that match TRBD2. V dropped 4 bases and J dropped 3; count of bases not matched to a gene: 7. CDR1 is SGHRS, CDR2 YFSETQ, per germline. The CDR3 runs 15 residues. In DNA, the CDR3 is TGCGCCAGCAGCCTTGCCCTAGCGGGGAAAGAGACCCAGTACTTC. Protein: CASSLALAGKETQYF.

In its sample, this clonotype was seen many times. The CDR3 region is CASSLQGAGELFF. The CDR3 bases are TGCGCCAGCAGCCTACAGGGTGCCGGGGAGCTGTTTTTT. The chain combines TRBV5-1 with TRBJ2-2, with TRBD1 as a possible D gene (6 bases). Germline V gene data show CDR1 as SGHRS and CDR2 as YFSETQ. The CDR3 length is 13 residues. V was shortened by 4 bases and J by 6 bases, with 10 bases between the two germline ends.

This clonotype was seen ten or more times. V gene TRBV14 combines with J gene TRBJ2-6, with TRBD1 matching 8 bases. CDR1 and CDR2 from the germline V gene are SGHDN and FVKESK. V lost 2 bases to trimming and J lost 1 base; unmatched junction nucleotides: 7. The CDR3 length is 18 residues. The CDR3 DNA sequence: TGTGCCAGCAGCCAAAGAGCAGGGGGCGGATCTGGGGCCAACGTCCTGACTTTC. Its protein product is CASSQRAGGGSGANVLTF.